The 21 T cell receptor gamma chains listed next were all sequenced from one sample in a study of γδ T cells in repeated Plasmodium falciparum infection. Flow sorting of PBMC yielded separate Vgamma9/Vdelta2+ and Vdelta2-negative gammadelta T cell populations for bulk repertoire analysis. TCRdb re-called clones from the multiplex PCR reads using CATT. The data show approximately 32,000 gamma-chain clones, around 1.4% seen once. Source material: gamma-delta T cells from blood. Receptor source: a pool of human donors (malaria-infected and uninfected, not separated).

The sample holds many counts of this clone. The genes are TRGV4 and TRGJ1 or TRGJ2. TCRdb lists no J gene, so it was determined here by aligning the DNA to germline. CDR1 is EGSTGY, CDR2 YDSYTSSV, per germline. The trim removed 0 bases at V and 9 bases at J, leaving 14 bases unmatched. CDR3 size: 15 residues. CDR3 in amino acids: CATWDGWVKGFKKLF. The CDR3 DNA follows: TGTGCCACCTGGGATGGGTGGGTGAAGGGGTTTAAGAAACTCTTT.

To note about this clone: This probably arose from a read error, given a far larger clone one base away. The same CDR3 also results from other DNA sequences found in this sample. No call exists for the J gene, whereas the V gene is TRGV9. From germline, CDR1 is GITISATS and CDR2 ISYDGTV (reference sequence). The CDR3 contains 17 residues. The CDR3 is CALWEAFKNTTGWFKIF. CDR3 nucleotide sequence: TGTGCCTTGTGGGAGGCCTTTAAAAATACCACTGGTTGGTTCAAGATATTC.

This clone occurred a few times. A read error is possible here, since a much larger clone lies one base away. The CDR3 here is CALWEPHIGRKLF. CDR3 bases: TGTGCCTTGTGGGAGCCCCACATAGGGAGGAAACTCTTT. The V gene is TRGV9, the J gene TRGJ1 or TRGJ2. Germline matching of the DNA provided the J gene here, since TCRdb leaves it blank. V lost 3 bases and J lost 12; bases outside the gene matches: 14. Germline assignment: CDR1 GITISATS and CDR2 ISYDGTV (reference sequence). This CDR3 is 13 amino acids long.

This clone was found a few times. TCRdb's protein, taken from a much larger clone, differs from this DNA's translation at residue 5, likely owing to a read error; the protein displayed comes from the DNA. For the CDR3, the DNA is TGTGCCACCTGGGGTAGGCCCTCGGGGTATAAGAAACTCTTT. Its translation is CATWGRPSGYKKLF. The J gene is TRGJ1 or TRGJ2, the V gene TRGV8. The J gene comes from matching the DNA to germline here; TCRdb lacks it. The CDR3 is 14 residues long. Germline V gives CDR1 VENAVY, CDR2 YDSYNSRV.

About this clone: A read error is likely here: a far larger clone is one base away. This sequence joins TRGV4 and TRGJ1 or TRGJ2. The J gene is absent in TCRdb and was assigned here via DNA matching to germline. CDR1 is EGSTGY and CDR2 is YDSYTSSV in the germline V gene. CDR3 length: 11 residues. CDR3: CATWDQYKKLF. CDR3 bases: TGTGCTACCTGGGATCAATATAAGAAACTCTTT.

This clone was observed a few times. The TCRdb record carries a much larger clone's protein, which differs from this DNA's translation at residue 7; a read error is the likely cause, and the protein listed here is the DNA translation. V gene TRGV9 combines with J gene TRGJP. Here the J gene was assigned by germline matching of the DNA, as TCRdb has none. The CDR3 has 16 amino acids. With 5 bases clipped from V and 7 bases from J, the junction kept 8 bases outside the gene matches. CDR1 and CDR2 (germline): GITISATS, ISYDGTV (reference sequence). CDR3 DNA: TGTGCCTTGTGGGGCAGTAATGAGTTGGGCAAAAAAATCAAGGTATTT. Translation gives CALWGSNELGKKIKVF.

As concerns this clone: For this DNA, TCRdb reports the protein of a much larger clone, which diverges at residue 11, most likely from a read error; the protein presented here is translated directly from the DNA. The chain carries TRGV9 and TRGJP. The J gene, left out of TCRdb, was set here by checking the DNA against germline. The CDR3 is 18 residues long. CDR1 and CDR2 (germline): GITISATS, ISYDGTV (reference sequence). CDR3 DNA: TGTGCCTTGTGGGAGGTGCCAATCAAAGAGTCGGGCAAAAAAATCAAGGTATTT. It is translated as CALWEVPIKESGKKIKVF.

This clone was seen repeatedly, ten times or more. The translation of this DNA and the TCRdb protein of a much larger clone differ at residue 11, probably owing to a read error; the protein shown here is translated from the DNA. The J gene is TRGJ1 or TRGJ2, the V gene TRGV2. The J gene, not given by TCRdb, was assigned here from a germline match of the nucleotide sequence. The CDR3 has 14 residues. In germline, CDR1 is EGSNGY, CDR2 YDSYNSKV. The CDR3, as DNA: TGTGCCACCTGGGACGGGCTCGTCGATTATGAGAAACTCTTT. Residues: CATWDGLVDYEKLF.

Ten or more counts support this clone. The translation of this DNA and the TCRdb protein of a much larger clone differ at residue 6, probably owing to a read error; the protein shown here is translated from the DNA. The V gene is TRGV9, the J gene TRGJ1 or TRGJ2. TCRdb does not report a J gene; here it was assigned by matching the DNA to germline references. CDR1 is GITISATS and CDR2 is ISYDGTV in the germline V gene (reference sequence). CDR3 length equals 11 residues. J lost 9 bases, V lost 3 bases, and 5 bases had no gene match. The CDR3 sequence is CALWESPKKLF. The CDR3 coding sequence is TGTGCCTTGTGGGAGTCACCTAAGAAACTCTTT.

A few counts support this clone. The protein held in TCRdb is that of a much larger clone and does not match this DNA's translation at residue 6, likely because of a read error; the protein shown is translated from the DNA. CDR3 coding DNA: TGTGCCTTGTGGGATTCCTCGTATTATAAGAAACTCTTT. Protein sequence: CALWDSSYYKKLF. The chain couples TRGV9 to TRGJ1 or TRGJ2. The J gene comes from matching the DNA to germline here; TCRdb lacks it. This CDR3 region has 13 residues. The germline gives CDR1 GITISATS, CDR2 ISYDGTV (reference sequence). The trim removed 4 bases at V and 4 bases at J, leaving 7 bases unmatched.

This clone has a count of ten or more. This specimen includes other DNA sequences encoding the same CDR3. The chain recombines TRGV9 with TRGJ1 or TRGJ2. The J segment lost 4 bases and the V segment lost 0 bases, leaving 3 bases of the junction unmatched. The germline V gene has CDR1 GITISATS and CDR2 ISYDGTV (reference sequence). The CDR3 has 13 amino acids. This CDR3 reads CALWEVLYYKKLF. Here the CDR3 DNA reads TGTGCCTTGTGGGAGGTGTTGTATTATAAGAAACTCTTT.

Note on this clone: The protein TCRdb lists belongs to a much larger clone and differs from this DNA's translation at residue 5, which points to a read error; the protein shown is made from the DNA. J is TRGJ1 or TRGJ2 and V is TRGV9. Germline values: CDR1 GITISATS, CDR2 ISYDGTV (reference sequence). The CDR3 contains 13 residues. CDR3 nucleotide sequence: TGTGCCTTGTGGGGGGTGCGTCTTTATAAGAAACTCTTT. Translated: CALWGVRLYKKLF.

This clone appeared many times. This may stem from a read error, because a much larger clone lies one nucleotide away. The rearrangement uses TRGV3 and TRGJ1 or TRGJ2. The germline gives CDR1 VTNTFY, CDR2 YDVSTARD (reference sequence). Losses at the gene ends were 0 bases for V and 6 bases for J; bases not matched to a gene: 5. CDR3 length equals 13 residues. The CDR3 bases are TGTGCCACCTGGGACAGGCTTTTTTATAAGAAACTCTTT. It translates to CATWDRLFYKKLF.

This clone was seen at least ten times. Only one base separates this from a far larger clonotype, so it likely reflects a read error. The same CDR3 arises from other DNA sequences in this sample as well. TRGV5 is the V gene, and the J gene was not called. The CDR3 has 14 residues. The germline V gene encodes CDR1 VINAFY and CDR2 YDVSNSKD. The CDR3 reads CATWDRPGPYKKLF. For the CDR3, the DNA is TGTGCCACCTGGGACAGGCCTGGACCCTATAAGAAGCTCTTT.

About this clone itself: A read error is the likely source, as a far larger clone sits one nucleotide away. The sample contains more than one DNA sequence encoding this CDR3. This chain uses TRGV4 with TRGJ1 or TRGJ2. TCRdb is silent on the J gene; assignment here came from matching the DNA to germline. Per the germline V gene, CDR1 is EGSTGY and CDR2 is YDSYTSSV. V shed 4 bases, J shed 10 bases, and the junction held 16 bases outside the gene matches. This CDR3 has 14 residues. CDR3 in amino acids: CATWDPPLTYKKLF. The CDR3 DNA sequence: TGTGCCACCTGGGACCCTCCTCTAACTTACAAGAAACTCTTT.

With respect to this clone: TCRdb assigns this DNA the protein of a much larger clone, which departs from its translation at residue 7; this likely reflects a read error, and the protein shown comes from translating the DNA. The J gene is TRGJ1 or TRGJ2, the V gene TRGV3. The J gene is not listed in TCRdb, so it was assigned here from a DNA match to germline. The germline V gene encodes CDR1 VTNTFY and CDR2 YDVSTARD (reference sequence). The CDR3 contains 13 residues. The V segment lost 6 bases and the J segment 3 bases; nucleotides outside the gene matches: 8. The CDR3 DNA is TGTGCCACCTGGCACTCCCTTTATTATAAGAAACTCTTT. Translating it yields CATWHSLYYKKLF.

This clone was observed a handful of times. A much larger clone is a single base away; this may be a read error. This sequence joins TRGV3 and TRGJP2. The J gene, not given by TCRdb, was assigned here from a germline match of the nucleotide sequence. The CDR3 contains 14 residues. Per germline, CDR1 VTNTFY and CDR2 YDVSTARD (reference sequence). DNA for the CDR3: TGTGCCACCTGGGACGATCGTAGTGACTGGATCAAGACGTTT. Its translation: CATWDDRSDWIKTF.

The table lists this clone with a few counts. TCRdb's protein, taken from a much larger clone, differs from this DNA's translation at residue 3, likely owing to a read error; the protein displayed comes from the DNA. As DNA, the CDR3 is TGTGCCCCCTGGGATGGATGGTATTATAAGAAACTCTTT. The encoded protein is CAPWDGWYYKKLF. This sequence joins TRGV4 and TRGJ1 or TRGJ2. CDR1 is EGSTGY, CDR2 YDSYTSSV, per germline. There are 13 residues in the CDR3.

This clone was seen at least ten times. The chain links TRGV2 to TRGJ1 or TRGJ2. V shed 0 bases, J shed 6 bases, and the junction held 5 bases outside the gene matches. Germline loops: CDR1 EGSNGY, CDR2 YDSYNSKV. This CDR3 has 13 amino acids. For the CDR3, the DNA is TGTGCCACCTGGGACGGGCTAGGTTATAAGAAACTCTTT. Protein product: CATWDGLGYKKLF.

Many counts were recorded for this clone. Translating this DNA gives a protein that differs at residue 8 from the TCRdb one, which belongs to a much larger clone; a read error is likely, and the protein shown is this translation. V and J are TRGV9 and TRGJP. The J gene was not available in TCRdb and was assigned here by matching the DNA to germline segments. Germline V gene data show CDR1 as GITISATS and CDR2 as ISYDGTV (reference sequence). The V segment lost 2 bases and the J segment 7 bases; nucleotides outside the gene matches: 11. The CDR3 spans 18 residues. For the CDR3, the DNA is TGTGCCTTGTGGGAGGACAATGAGGGGGAGTTGGGCAAAAAAATCAAGGTATTT. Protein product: CALWEDNEGELGKKIKVF.

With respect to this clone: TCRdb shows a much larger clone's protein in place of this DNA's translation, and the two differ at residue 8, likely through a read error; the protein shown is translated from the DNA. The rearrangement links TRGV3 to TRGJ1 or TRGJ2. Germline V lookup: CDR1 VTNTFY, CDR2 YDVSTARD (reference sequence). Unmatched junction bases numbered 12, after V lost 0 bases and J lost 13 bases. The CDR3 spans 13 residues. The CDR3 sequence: CATWDRPIIRKLF. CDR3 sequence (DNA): TGTGCCACCTGGGACAGGCCGATCATAAGAAAACTCTTT.